Listed below are T cell receptor beta chains from one sample, sequenced in a study of graft-versus-host responses after intestinal transplantation. Assay used: immunoSEQ multiplex PCR; TCRdb lists only in-frame clones, some missing. The table has about 82,000 clones, around 91% seen once. These receptors have no known antigen. This specimen was unstimulated CD4+ T cells sorted from spleen or lymph node cells, taken before intestinal transplant. The receptors shown here come from a human donor who received an intestinal transplant. Each CDR3 is given with its conserved first and last residue.

V gene: TRBV18; J gene: TRBJ1-4; CDR3 protein: CASSPGTGYEKLFF
V gene: TRBV5-8; J gene: TRBJ2-7; CDR3 protein: CASSLSRGDEQYF
V gene: TRBV7-2; J gene: TRBJ1-2; CDR3 protein: CASSLGGDYGYTF
V gene: TRBV6-5; J gene: TRBJ2-7; CDR3 protein: CASSYSGRGDYEQYF
V gene: TRBV11-2; J gene: TRBJ1-1; CDR3 protein: CASRGTWNTEAFF
V gene: TRBV7-9; J gene: TRBJ1-2; CDR3 protein: CASSLLRGTDYYGYTF
V gene: TRBV9; J gene: TRBJ2-7; CDR3 protein: CASSVAVGGEQYF
V gene: TRBV4-3; J gene: TRBJ1-5; CDR3 protein: CASSQEDHVGPQHF
V gene: TRBV6-5; J gene: TRBJ1-1; CDR3 protein: CASSYGAVLKEAFF
V gene: TRBV5-4; J gene: TRBJ2-7; CDR3 protein: CASSSGLAGASSYEQYF
V gene: TRBV7-2; J gene: TRBJ1-5; CDR3 protein: CASSTTGVSNQPQHF
V gene: TRBV2; J gene: TRBJ1-5; CDR3 protein: CASSESTVQPQHF
V gene: TRBV11-2; J gene: TRBJ2-7; CDR3 protein: CASSSTTGTEQYF
V gene: TRBV4-3; J gene: TRBJ1-4; CDR3 protein: CASSQDGTSNRDLVNEKLFF
V gene: TRBV5-1; J gene: TRBJ1-1; CDR3 protein: CASSLTGVLLNTEAFF
V gene: TRBV2; J gene: TRBJ1-5; CDR3 protein: CASRVGQGSNQPQHF
V gene: TRBV25-1; J gene: TRBJ1-3; CDR3 protein: CASSGGGLAGNTIYF
V gene: TRBV7-9; J gene: TRBJ2-5; CDR3 protein: CATRDRGQETQYF
V gene: TRBV7-9; J gene: TRBJ1-1; CDR3 protein: CASSRTGANTEAFF
V gene: TRBV30; J gene: TRBJ2-2; CDR3 protein: CAWSVRGSGISHRTGELFF
V gene: TRBV19; J gene: TRBJ1-2; CDR3 protein: CASSTSGRGQSGYTF
V gene: TRBV11-3; J gene: TRBJ1-1; CDR3 protein: CASSLALTGSFTEAFF
V gene: TRBV10-2; J gene: TRBJ1-5; CDR3 protein: CASSDSDLGGQPQHF
V gene: TRBV30; J gene: TRBJ1-5; CDR3 protein: CAWSSPGDNQPQHF
V gene: TRBV9; J gene: TRBJ2-1; CDR3 protein: CASSPRLLSSYNEQFF
V gene: TRBV5-1; J gene: TRBJ2-3; CDR3 protein: CASSFLIPGSYTQYF